Listed below are T cell receptor beta chains from one sample, sequenced in a study of beta chain features in type 1 diabetes. TCRdb's table, derived via immunoSEQ multiplex PCR, lists solely in-frame clones and lacks some. The sample holds 300,000 to 350,000 clones, around an eighth seen once. The sample was naive CD4+ T cells from blood. The source is a woman between 18 and 29 years old with type 1 diabetes. CDR3s include the opening cysteine and the closing phenylalanine or tryptophan. The D gene is left open where the match is weak. Not every row has a clone size; where given, it reads once, few, many or a size class.

v_gene: TRBV25-1; abundance: few; d_gene: TRBD2; j_gene: TRBJ2-5; CDR3aa: CASSAAGTSGKAVYF; CDR3nt: TGTGCCAGCAGTGCCGCCGGGACTAGCGGGAAGGCGGTTTACTTC
v_gene: TRBV7-3; abundance: -; d_gene: -; j_gene: TRBJ2-1; CDR3aa: CASSLEAFPYNEQFF; CDR3nt: TGTGCCAGCAGCTTAGAGGCCTTTCCTTACAATGAGCAGTTCTTC
v_gene: TRBV10-2; abundance: few; d_gene: TRBD2; j_gene: TRBJ2-1; CDR3aa: CASSEAGIKYNEQFF; CDR3nt: TGCGCCAGCAGTGAAGCGGGAATAAAGTACAATGAGCAGTTCTTC
v_gene: TRBV6-1; abundance: -; d_gene: -; j_gene: TRBJ1-1; CDR3aa: CASSLRGNTEAFF; CDR3nt: TGTGCCAGCAGTCTCAGGGGGAACACTGAAGCTTTCTTT
v_gene: TRBV30; abundance: -; d_gene: -; j_gene: TRBJ2-2; CDR3aa: CAWSQWTGELFF; CDR3nt: TGTGCCTGGAGTCAGTGGACCGGGGAGCTGTTTTTT
v_gene: TRBV7-2; abundance: few; d_gene: -; j_gene: TRBJ2-3; CDR3aa: CASSSPGIWADTQYF; CDR3nt: TGTGCCAGCAGCTCCCCGGGGATATGGGCCGATACGCAGTATTTT
v_gene: TRBV11-3; abundance: -; d_gene: -; j_gene: TRBJ1-1; CDR3aa: CASSLRSGLDTEAFF; CDR3nt: TGTGCCAGCAGCCTACGTAGTGGTTTGGACACTGAAGCTTTCTTT
v_gene: TRBV2; abundance: few; d_gene: TRBD1; j_gene: TRBJ2-7; CDR3aa: CASNQGARYEQYF; CDR3nt: TGTGCCAGCAACCAGGGGGCTCGGTACGAGCAGTACTTC
v_gene: TRBV28; abundance: few; d_gene: TRBD2; j_gene: TRBJ2-7; CDR3aa: CASASGGSSGSYEQYF; CDR3nt: TGTGCCAGCGCATCTGGGGGGTCTAGCGGGAGCTACGAGCAGTACTTC
v_gene: TRBV4-2; abundance: -; d_gene: TRBD2; j_gene: TRBJ2-1; CDR3aa: CASSQLLAGGNEQFF; CDR3nt: TGTGCCAGCAGCCAATTACTAGCGGGAGGTAATGAGCAGTTCTTC
v_gene: TRBV7-6; abundance: once; d_gene: -; j_gene: TRBJ2-3; CDR3aa: CASSLLGGSTDTQYF; CDR3nt: TGTGCCAGCAGCTTATTGGGGGGAAGCACAGATACGCAGTATTTT
v_gene: TRBV6-5; abundance: -; d_gene: TRBD1; j_gene: TRBJ2-5; CDR3aa: CASSYSGQGWETQYF; CDR3nt: TGTGCCAGCAGTTACTCGGGACAGGGATGGGAGACCCAGTACTTC
v_gene: TRBV28; abundance: few; d_gene: -; j_gene: TRBJ2-3; CDR3aa: CASSLASRDSDTQYF; CDR3nt: TGTGCCAGCAGTTTAGCTAGCAGGGACTCAGATACGCAGTATTTT
v_gene: TRBV5-1; abundance: -; d_gene: -; j_gene: TRBJ1-1; CDR3aa: CASSSRRGNTEAFF; CDR3nt: TGCGCCAGCAGCAGCCGCCGGGGGAACACTGAAGCTTTCTTT
v_gene: TRBV29-1; abundance: -; d_gene: TRBD2; j_gene: TRBJ2-1; CDR3aa: CSVTGTSDYNEQFF; CDR3nt: TGCAGCGTGACCGGGACTAGCGACTACAATGAGCAGTTCTTC
v_gene: TRBV25-1; abundance: -; d_gene: TRBD2; j_gene: TRBJ2-1; CDR3aa: CASSEWGLAGDWEQFF; CDR3nt: TGTGCCAGCAGTGAATGGGGACTAGCGGGAGATTGGGAGCAGTTCTTC
v_gene: TRBV7-2; abundance: few; d_gene: -; j_gene: TRBJ2-5; CDR3aa: CASSLLGRETETETQYF; CDR3nt: TGTGCCAGCAGCCTATTGGGGCGGGAAACCGAAACAGAGACCCAGTACTTC
v_gene: TRBV2; abundance: few; d_gene: TRBD2; j_gene: TRBJ2-1; CDR3aa: CASSAEREVGEQFF; CDR3nt: TGTGCCAGCAGTGCGGAGCGGGAGGTGGGTGAGCAGTTCTTC
v_gene: TRBV19; abundance: few; d_gene: -; j_gene: TRBJ2-2; CDR3aa: CASSIGGRGELFF; CDR3nt: TGTGCCAGTAGTATTGGAGGGCGCGGGGAGCTGTTTTTT
v_gene: TRBV10-3; abundance: few; d_gene: -; j_gene: TRBJ2-6; CDR3aa: CAISPDGGRSLPSGANVLTF; CDR3nt: TGTGCCATCAGCCCGGATGGGGGGAGGTCCCTCCCATCTGGGGCCAACGTCCTGACTTTC
v_gene: TRBV10-1; abundance: -; d_gene: -; j_gene: TRBJ2-1; CDR3aa: CASSQEVGLGSYNEQFF; CDR3nt: TGCGCCAGCAGCCAGGAGGTAGGACTGGGCTCCTACAATGAGCAGTTCTTC
v_gene: TRBV7-2; abundance: once; d_gene: TRBD2; j_gene: TRBJ2-3; CDR3aa: CASSLRGGPIRGITDTQYF; CDR3nt: TGTGCCAGCAGCTTACGGGGGGGCCCAATCCGCGGAATCACAGATACGCAGTATTTT
v_gene: TRBV19; abundance: -; d_gene: -; j_gene: TRBJ1-1; CDR3aa: CASSIDGTEAFF; CDR3nt: TGTGCCAGTAGTATAGACGGCACTGAAGCTTTCTTT
v_gene: TRBV12-5; abundance: few; d_gene: TRBD1; j_gene: TRBJ1-5; CDR3aa: CASGPGGQGDYQPQHF; CDR3nt: TGTGCTAGTGGCCCCGGGGGACAGGGAGATTATCAGCCCCAGCATTTT
v_gene: TRBV19; abundance: few; d_gene: TRBD1; j_gene: TRBJ1-5; CDR3aa: CASSIDHRGRINQPQHF; CDR3nt: TGTGCCAGTAGTATAGATCACAGGGGGCGAATCAATCAGCCCCAGCATTTT
v_gene: TRBV5-6; abundance: few; d_gene: -; j_gene: TRBJ1-1; CDR3aa: CASSITPNTEAFF; CDR3nt: TGTGCCAGCAGCATTACACCGAACACTGAAGCTTTCTTT
v_gene: TRBV5-1; abundance: few; d_gene: TRBD2; j_gene: TRBJ2-1; CDR3aa: CASSKEGPSGHYNEQFF; CDR3nt: TGCGCCAGCAGCAAGGAGGGTCCTAGCGGGCACTACAATGAGCAGTTCTTC
v_gene: TRBV7-2; abundance: few; d_gene: -; j_gene: TRBJ1-2; CDR3aa: CASSLVVALLHGYTF; CDR3nt: TGTGCCAGCAGCTTAGTTGTGGCCCTGCTCCATGGCTACACCTTC
v_gene: TRBV7-8; abundance: -; d_gene: TRBD2; j_gene: TRBJ2-1; CDR3aa: CASSLVALAGGPGGEQFF; CDR3nt: TGTGCCAGCAGCTTAGTCGCCCTAGCGGGAGGGCCAGGGGGTGAGCAGTTCTTC
v_gene: TRBV10-3; abundance: -; d_gene: TRBD2; j_gene: TRBJ2-5; CDR3aa: CAISVAGGPGETQYF; CDR3nt: TGTGCCATCAGTGTAGCGGGAGGGCCAGGAGAGACCCAGTACTTC
v_gene: TRBV7-2; abundance: -; d_gene: TRBD1; j_gene: TRBJ2-5; CDR3aa: CASSSTPTGTPETQYF; CDR3nt: TGTGCCAGCAGCTCGACCCCGACAGGGACCCCAGAGACCCAGTACTTC
v_gene: TRBV28; abundance: few; d_gene: -; j_gene: TRBJ2-2; CDR3aa: CASSPTPSNTGELFF; CDR3nt: TGTGCCAGCAGTCCGACACCCTCGAACACCGGGGAGCTGTTTTTT
v_gene: TRBV9; abundance: -; d_gene: -; j_gene: TRBJ2-7; CDR3aa: CASSVEYRVVEKYF; CDR3nt: TGTGCCAGCAGCGTAGAGTACAGGGTGGTGGAAAAGTACTTC
v_gene: TRBV5-1; abundance: -; d_gene: TRBD1; j_gene: TRBJ2-4; CDR3aa: CASSLEGTGEGIQYF; CDR3nt: TGCGCCAGCAGCTTGGAAGGGACAGGGGAGGGCATTCAGTACTTC
v_gene: TRBV19; abundance: -; d_gene: TRBD1; j_gene: TRBJ2-1; CDR3aa: CASSQGQGFSYNEQFF; CDR3nt: TGTGCCAGTAGTCAAGGACAGGGTTTCTCCTACAATGAGCAGTTCTTC
v_gene: TRBV7-3; abundance: few; d_gene: -; j_gene: TRBJ2-1; CDR3aa: CASSSTGRNEQFF; CDR3nt: TGTGCCAGCAGCTCCACAGGACGCAATGAGCAGTTCTTC
v_gene: TRBV2; abundance: few; d_gene: -; j_gene: TRBJ1-5; CDR3aa: CASKRLPNQPQHF; CDR3nt: TGTGCCAGCAAGAGGCTGCCCAATCAGCCCCAGCATTTT
v_gene: TRBV19; abundance: -; d_gene: TRBD1; j_gene: TRBJ1-2; CDR3aa: CASSHPGQGSYGYTF; CDR3nt: TGTGCCAGTAGTCATCCGGGACAGGGAAGCTATGGCTACACCTTC
v_gene: TRBV5-6; abundance: few; d_gene: -; j_gene: TRBJ2-1; CDR3aa: CASSLDMLNEQFF; CDR3nt: TGTGCCAGCAGCTTAGACATGTTAAATGAGCAGTTCTTC
v_gene: TRBV2; abundance: -; d_gene: TRBD1; j_gene: TRBJ2-3; CDR3aa: CASSETDRGDTDTQYF; CDR3nt: TGTGCCAGCAGTGAAACGGACAGGGGGGACACAGATACGCAGTATTTT
v_gene: TRBV25-1; abundance: few; d_gene: -; j_gene: TRBJ2-2; CDR3aa: CASSDIRQDYTGELFF; CDR3nt: TGTGCCAGCAGTGACATAAGACAGGACTACACCGGGGAGCTGTTTTTT
v_gene: TRBV5-1; abundance: -; d_gene: TRBD1; j_gene: TRBJ2-1; CDR3aa: CASSLGTGANEQFF; CDR3nt: TGCGCCAGCAGCTTGGGGACAGGAGCCAATGAGCAGTTCTTC
v_gene: TRBV9; abundance: -; d_gene: -; j_gene: TRBJ1-2; CDR3aa: CASSLTIDGTNYGYTF; CDR3nt: TGTGCCAGCAGCCTTACCATTGACGGGACTAACTATGGCTACACCTTC
v_gene: TRBV28; abundance: few; d_gene: -; j_gene: TRBJ2-1; CDR3aa: CASRQSVNEQFF; CDR3nt: TGTGCCAGTAGACAGTCCGTCAATGAGCAGTTCTTC
v_gene: TRBV7-2; abundance: -; d_gene: TRBD2; j_gene: TRBJ2-5; CDR3aa: CASSFRRAGVDQETQYF; CDR3nt: TGTGCCAGCAGCTTTCGTCGCGCGGGAGTGGACCAAGAGACCCAGTACTTC
v_gene: TRBV5-4; abundance: few; d_gene: -; j_gene: TRBJ1-2; CDR3aa: CASSFARYGYTF; CDR3nt: TGTGCCAGCAGCTTCGCCCGGTATGGCTACACCTTC
v_gene: TRBV30; abundance: -; d_gene: TRBD1; j_gene: TRBJ1-2; CDR3aa: CAWSVLGQGGVYGYTF; CDR3nt: TGTGCCTGGAGTGTACTGGGACAGGGAGGCGTCTATGGCTACACCTTC
v_gene: TRBV28; abundance: -; d_gene: TRBD2; j_gene: TRBJ2-3; CDR3aa: CAMKASGSTDTQYF; CDR3nt: TGTGCCATGAAAGCTAGCGGTAGCACAGATACGCAGTATTTT
v_gene: TRBV5-1; abundance: -; d_gene: -; j_gene: TRBJ2-3; CDR3aa: CASRVVVRSEDTQYF; CDR3nt: TGCGCCAGCAGAGTGGTCGTTCGGAGTGAAGATACGCAGTATTTT
v_gene: TRBV5-1; abundance: few; d_gene: TRBD2; j_gene: TRBJ2-1; CDR3aa: CASSSILGTSGSTNEQFF; CDR3nt: TGCGCCAGCAGCTCGATCCTTGGGACTAGCGGGAGTACCAATGAGCAGTTCTTC
v_gene: TRBV7-2; abundance: few; d_gene: -; j_gene: TRBJ1-5; CDR3aa: CASSPDSGNQPQHF; CDR3nt: TGTGCCAGCAGCCCAGACAGTGGCAATCAGCCCCAGCATTTT
v_gene: TRBV27; abundance: few; d_gene: -; j_gene: TRBJ2-1; CDR3aa: CASSRGTEIVEQFF; CDR3nt: TGTGCCAGCAGTCGCGGGACAGAAATTGTTGAGCAGTTCTTC
v_gene: TRBV7-9; abundance: few; d_gene: -; j_gene: TRBJ2-6; CDR3aa: CASSYQGSGANVLTF; CDR3nt: TGTGCCAGCAGCTATCAGGGCTCTGGGGCCAACGTCCTGACTTTC
v_gene: TRBV2; abundance: few; d_gene: TRBD2; j_gene: TRBJ2-1; CDR3aa: CASARGDEQFF; CDR3nt: TGTGCCAGCGCCCGGGGGGATGAGCAGTTCTTC
v_gene: TRBV4-3; abundance: -; d_gene: TRBD1; j_gene: TRBJ1-2; CDR3aa: CASSQDRPGQGSPYGYTF; CDR3nt: TGCGCCAGCAGCCAAGACAGGCCGGGACAGGGGTCTCCCTATGGCTACACCTTC
v_gene: TRBV30; abundance: few; d_gene: -; j_gene: TRBJ1-2; CDR3aa: CAWSVRGGTNYGYTF; CDR3nt: TGTGCCTGGAGTGTACGGGGGGGGACTAACTATGGCTACACCTTC
v_gene: TRBV11-2; abundance: -; d_gene: -; j_gene: TRBJ1-2; CDR3aa: CASSLQGNYGYTF; CDR3nt: TGTGCCAGCAGCCTCCAGGGAAACTATGGCTACACCTTC
v_gene: TRBV2; abundance: few; d_gene: TRBD2; j_gene: TRBJ2-5; CDR3aa: CASSSLAEYQETQYF; CDR3nt: TGTGCCAGCAGCTCACTAGCGGAATACCAAGAGACCCAGTACTTC